The 24 T cell receptor beta chains below were found in one sample sequenced in a study of T cell repertoires in ileal Crohn's disease. The table came from immunoSEQ multiplex PCR; TCRdb's copy has only in-frame clones and leaves some out. This sample carries about 2,500 clones, just under 80% of them seen once, and the ten largest clones take around a fifth. Stated time point: neoterminal ileum biopsy at postoperative endoscopy, about 6 months after surgery. Sequencing used ileal tissue. Every receptor here comes from an adult with Crohn's disease.

The chain carries TRBV15 and TRBJ2-3; D might be TRBD2 (6 bases). CDR3 length: 15 amino acids. V was pared by 1 base and J by 4 bases, with 12 bases between. Germline V gives CDR1 LNHNV, CDR2 YYDKDF (reference sequence). The CDR3, as DNA: TGTGCCACCAGCAGAGTCGGGGGTGGTGCAGATACGCAGTATTTT. It yields the protein CATSRVGGGADTQYF.

The chain employs TRBV6-1 and TRBJ1-5; D possibly corresponds to TRBD1 (6 bases). V lost 4 bases to trimming and J lost 0 bases, with 13 bases between them. CDR1 is MNHNS and CDR2 is SASEGT in the germline V gene. The CDR3 extends over 16 amino acids. The CDR3 DNA is TGTGCCAGCAGTGGGGACAACCAATATAGCAATCAGCCCCAGCATTTT. Translating it yields CASSGDNQYSNQPQHF.

The chain is built from TRBV27 and TRBJ2-2; 15 bases agree with TRBD2. The ends lost 6 bases at V and 7 bases at J; junction bases unmatched: 12. The CDR3 covers 18 residues. Per germline, CDR1 MNHEY and CDR2 SMNVEV (reference sequence). The chain's CDR3 is CASSISGLAGGPGGELFF. DNA of the CDR3: TGTGCCAGCAGCATATCTGGACTAGCGGGAGGGCCTGGCGGGGAGCTGTTTTTT.

The gene calls are TRBV5-6 and TRBJ1-4; D perhaps matches TRBD1 (6 bases). This CDR3 region has 17 residues. The germline gives CDR1 SGHDT, CDR2 YYEEEE. Trimming removed 4 bases at V and 0 bases at J, with 16 bases between. CDR3 amino acids: CASSVQGGSATNEKLFF. The DNA for the CDR3 is TGTGCCAGCAGCGTACAGGGAGGGAGCGCAACTAATGAAAAACTGTTTTTT.

CDR3 residues: CASFSGAGSYEQYF. In DNA, the CDR3 is TGTGCCAGTTTCTCAGGGGCAGGTTCCTACGAGCAGTACTTC. V gene TRBV28 combines with J gene TRBJ2-5; D possibly corresponds to TRBD1 (6 bases). Matching the DNA end better, TRBJ2-7 makes the J call doubtful. Germline V gene lookup returns CDR1 MDHEN and CDR2 SYDVKM. This CDR3 is built from 14 residues.

The gene calls are TRBV5-1 and TRBJ2-7; TRBD2 matches at 10 bases. The CDR3 runs 15 residues. V lost 4 bases and J lost 7; bases outside the gene matches: 11. Germline V lookup: CDR1 SGHRS, CDR2 YFSETQ. The CDR3 loop is CASSLSSGSSGEQYF. The CDR3 DNA reads as TGCGCCAGCAGCCTCTCTAGCGGGAGTTCGGGGGAGCAGTACTTC.

The chain has TRBV6-5 and TRBJ2-5, with 10 bases aligning to TRBD1. The J call could be wrong; TRBJ2-7 is a better fit for the DNA end. The V gene's germline CDR1 is MNHEY and CDR2 SVGAGI. CDR3 length: 15 amino acids. CDR3 DNA: TGTGCCAGCAGTTCACCCGGACAGGGGGCCTACGAGCAGTACTTC. It specifies CASSSPGQGAYEQYF.

CDR3 bases: TGCGCCAGCAGCTATGGGACAGGGGCGGGAGAGACCCAGTACTTC. Protein sequence: CASSYGTGAGETQYF. The chain employs TRBV5-1 and TRBJ2-5, with 10 bases matching TRBD1. With V trimmed by 3 bases and J by 4 bases, 6 bases remained unmatched. CDR1 is SGHRS and CDR2 is YFSETQ in the germline V gene. CDR3 size: 15 residues.

The V call is TRBV5-1, the J call TRBJ2-5, with 7 bases that match TRBD2. The V gene end was trimmed by 0 bases and the J gene end by 1 base; junction bases not matched to a gene: 3. This CDR3 comprises 15 residues. Germline CDR1 reads SGHRS; CDR2 reads YFSETQ. CDR3 residues: CASSLEASGQETQYF. CDR3 DNA: TGCGCCAGCAGCTTGGAGGCTAGCGGCCAAGAGACCCAGTACTTC.

The rearrangement links TRBV4-1 to TRBJ2-1; 9 positions agree with TRBD2. Germline CDR1 reads MGHRA; CDR2 reads YSYEKL. V lost 4 bases, J lost 8 bases, and 12 bases stayed unmatched. The CDR3 contains 16 residues. CDR3 DNA sequence: TGCGCCAGCAGCCCCCAGGGTAGCGGGAGCGATCATGAGCAGTTCTTC. This translates into CASSPQGSGSDHEQFF.

V and J are TRBV29-1 and TRBJ2-2; D not resolved. The V gene lost 1 base and the J gene lost 4 bases, with 7 bases spanning the gap. The germline V gene encodes CDR1 SQVTM and CDR2 ANQGSEA. The CDR3 spans 13 residues. CDR3 nucleotides: TGCAGCGTTGAAGGACTGTTCACCGGGGAGCTGTTTTTT. Translated, it gives CSVEGLFTGELFF.

The genes are TRBV27 and TRBJ2-2; 8 bases agree with TRBD1. The germline gives CDR1 MNHEY, CDR2 SMNVEV (reference sequence). V lost 6 bases, J lost 1 base, and 4 bases stayed unmatched. The CDR3 covers 15 residues. In nucleotides, the CDR3 is TGTGCCAGCAGAGCCGGGACAGGGAACACCGGGGAGCTGTTTTTT. As protein: CASRAGTGNTGELFF.

This sequence joins TRBV29-1 and TRBJ2-5; 10 nucleotides agree with TRBD2. The CDR3 consists of 13 residues. Germline V gene lookup returns CDR1 SQVTM and CDR2 ANQGSEA. Trimming cost V 6 bases and J 5 bases; bases outside gene matches: 6. The CDR3 nucleotides read TGCAGCGTGCTTAGCGGGAGGATTGAGACCCAGTACTTC. Protein sequence: CSVLSGRIETQYF.

The chain couples TRBV19 to TRBJ2-3, with D tentatively TRBD1 (5 bases). The CDR3 has 15 amino acids. The V gene lost 5 bases and the J gene lost 4 bases, with 16 bases spanning the gap. Germline CDR1 reads LNHDA; CDR2 reads SQIVND (reference sequence). The CDR3 sequence: CASSERGNSADTQYF. The CDR3 coding sequence is TGTGCCAGTAGTGAAAGGGGAAATTCGGCAGATACGCAGTATTTT.

The CDR3, as DNA: TGTGCCAGCAGTGAGGAATACATAGCGGGAGATAGCGATGAGCAGTTCTTC. Translating gives CASSEEYIAGDSDEQFF. This chain connects TRBV25-1 to TRBJ2-1, with TRBD2 matching 9 bases. V dropped 3 bases and J dropped 8; count of bases not matched to a gene: 14. Germline CDR1 is MGHDK and CDR2 is SYGVNS. The CDR3 totals 17 residues.

The DNA for the CDR3 is TGCAGCGTTGAGGACAGTTGGATTTATGAGCAGTTCTTC. Translation gives CSVEDSWIYEQFF. The chain employs TRBV29-1 and TRBJ2-1; possible D gene TRBD1, 6 bases. V lost 3 bases and J lost 8, with 14 bases in between. This CDR3 is 13 amino acids long. Germline values: CDR1 SQVTM, CDR2 ANQGSEA.

The genes are TRBV7-9 and TRBJ2-3; unclear D gene. Looked up from germline, CDR1 is SEHNR and CDR2 is FQNEAQ (reference sequence). V gave up 3 bases and J gave up 2 bases, with 9 bases separating them. CDR3 length equals 14 residues. CDR3 bases: TGTGCCAGCAGCTTGGCTCAGTCCACAGATACGCAGTATTTT. Translated, it gives CASSLAQSTDTQYF. Supplemented by reference TRBV7-9 and TRBJ2-3, the full variable domain reads DTGVSQNPRHKITKRGQNVTFRCDPISEHNRLYWYRQTLGQGPEFLTYFQNEAQLEKSRLLSDRFSAERPKGSFSTLEIQRTEQGDSAMYLCASSLAQSTDTQYFGPGTRLTVL.

V usage is TRBV5-1 and J usage is TRBJ1-1; tentatively, D is TRBD1 (6 bases). CDR1 SGHRS and CDR2 YFSETQ come from the germline V gene. Trimming left V 0 bases short and J 6 bases short, with 12 bases between. The CDR3 length is 14 residues. The chain's CDR3 is CASSLDRDFAEAFF. The CDR3 DNA reads TGCGCCAGCAGCTTGGACAGGGATTTTGCTGAAGCTTTCTTT.

The chain has TRBV7-2 and TRBJ2-1, with TRBD2 matching over 9 bases. Germline CDR1 is SGHTA and CDR2 is FQGNSA. The V gene end was trimmed by 0 bases and the J gene end by 7 bases; junction bases not matched to a gene: 7. The CDR3 extends over 16 amino acids. CDR3 sequence: CASSLAGSGSENEQFF. The CDR3 DNA sequence: TGTGCCAGCAGCTTAGCTGGTAGCGGGAGCGAAAATGAGCAGTTCTTC.

This clone was observed once. The rearrangement uses TRBV20-1 and TRBJ2-7; 7 bases are a match to TRBD1. CDR1 and CDR2 (germline): DFQATT, SNEGSKA (reference sequence). V gave up 6 bases and J gave up 5 bases; unmatched junction bases: 4. The CDR3 runs 11 residues. CDR3 nucleotide sequence: TGCAGTGCAAAACAGGGGAACGAGCAGTACTTC. This encodes CSAKQGNEQYF.

The chain joins TRBV30 to TRBJ1-2; no clear D. Trimming removed 3 bases at V and 5 bases at J, with 7 bases between. Germline loops: CDR1 GTSNPN, CDR2 SVGIG (reference sequence). This CDR3 region has 11 residues. The CDR3 here is CAWRNIYGYTF. The CDR3 region has the DNA TGTGCCTGGAGGAACATTTATGGCTACACCTTC.

The chain couples TRBV6-5 to TRBJ2-7; TRBD1 is a possible D gene (7 bases). The V and J ends lost 0 bases and 7 bases respectively, with 16 bases between them. The V gene's germline CDR1 is MNHEY and CDR2 SVGAGI. This CDR3 has 15 amino acids. CDR3 amino acids: CASSYSGRGRWEQYF. CDR3 nucleotide sequence: TGTGCCAGCAGTTACTCGGGCAGGGGGAGGTGGGAGCAGTACTTC.

V and J are TRBV5-4 and TRBJ1-1, with 8 nucleotides matching TRBD1. Germline CDR1 is SGHNT and CDR2 is YYREEE (reference sequence). After removal of 2 bases from V and 7 bases from J, the junction contained 10 bases not matched to a gene. The CDR3 extends over 15 amino acids. The CDR3 sequence: CASSFMAGGGGEAFF. As DNA, the CDR3 is TGTGCCAGCAGCTTCATGGCAGGGGGCGGTGGTGAAGCTTTCTTT.

The chain is built from TRBV5-1 and TRBJ2-5; the match to TRBD1 covers 9 bases. Germline V gives CDR1 SGHRS, CDR2 YFSETQ. This CDR3 is 14 amino acids long. V lost 4 bases, J lost 4 bases, and 5 bases stayed unmatched. The CDR3 here is CASSQGQGLETQYF. CDR3 coding DNA: TGCGCCAGCAGCCAAGGACAGGGGCTAGAGACCCAGTACTTC.